The 22 T cell receptor beta chains below were found in one sample sequenced in a study of shared clonotypes between healthy human individuals. Profiling relied on immunoSEQ multiplex PCR, and the TCRdb table lists in-frame clones only, not all of them. Of approximately 2,300,000 clones in the sample, around 90% were seen once. The sample taken for sequencing was naive CD4+ T cells from PBMCs. Regarding subset: CD45RA+ positively selected. The receptors come from a man aged 18 to 29 in good health. Some clones in this sample may be carry-over from other donors' samples.

The chain has TRBV5-1 and TRBJ2-3; weak D call: TRBD1 (6 bases). The germline V gene has CDR1 SGHRS and CDR2 YFSETQ. The V end lost 3 bases, the J end lost 1 base, and 18 bases lay between the germline ends. The CDR3 runs 17 residues. The CDR3 DNA sequence: TGCGCCAGCAGCTCCCTGCCCTCAGGGGTTGGCACAGATACGCAGTATTTT. Translation: CASSSLPSGVGTDTQYF.

The chain links TRBV7-6 to TRBJ2-7, with 12 nucleotides matching TRBD2. Trimming at V came to 1 base and at J to 3 bases, leaving 4 bases not matched to a gene. From germline, CDR1 is SGHVS and CDR2 FNYEAQ. The CDR3 runs 16 residues. The DNA for the CDR3 is TGTGCCAGCAGCTTAGGACTAGCGGGAGAGAACTACGAGCAGTACTTC. It specifies CASSLGLAGENYEQYF. The complete variable domain, with remaining parts taken from reference TRBV7-6 and TRBJ2-7, reads GAGVSQSPRYKVTKRGQDVALRCDPISGHVSLYWYRQALGQGPEFLTYFNYEAQQDKSGLPNDRFSAERPEGSISTLTIQRTEQRDSAMYRCASSLGLAGENYEQYFGPGTRLTVT.

This clone was recorded only once. This rearrangement joins TRBV7-2 to TRBJ2-3, with 7 positions matching TRBD2. J lost 3 bases, V lost 4 bases, and 4 bases had no gene match. The CDR3 consists of 14 residues. Looked up from germline, CDR1 is SGHTA and CDR2 is FQGNSA. This CDR3 reads CASSWGGLTDTQYF. As DNA, the CDR3 is TGTGCCAGCAGCTGGGGGGGTCTGACAGATACGCAGTATTTT.

Note on this clone: The same CDR3 arises from other DNA sequences in this sample as well. The chain carries TRBV6-1 and TRBJ2-3; D might be TRBD2 (5 bases). The germline V gene has CDR1 MNHNS and CDR2 SASEGT. The CDR3 consists of 13 residues. V gave up 8 bases and J gave up 3 bases, with 12 bases separating them. The CDR3 is CASRSRGTDTQYF. As DNA, the CDR3 is TGTGCCAGCCGGTCCCGGGGTACAGATACGCAGTATTTT.

The V call is TRBV18, the J call TRBJ2-6; D uncertain. CDR3 length: 15 amino acids. CDR1 and CDR2 from the germline V gene are KGHSH and LQKENI. The V and J ends lost 6 bases and 3 bases respectively, with 12 bases between them. The CDR3 sequence is CASSPVGDGANVLTF. DNA of the CDR3: TGTGCCAGCTCCCCTGTTGGAGATGGGGCCAACGTCCTGACTTTC.

This clone came up once. The rearrangement links TRBV28 to TRBJ2-5, with D possibly matching TRBD2 (6 bases). V dropped 5 bases and J dropped 3 bases, with 13 bases sitting between them. Per germline, CDR1 MDHEN and CDR2 SYDVKM. CDR3 length: 14 residues. CDR3 loop: CASSRPGLKETQYF. CDR3 nucleotides: TGTGCCAGCAGTAGACCGGGACTTAAAGAGACCCAGTACTTC.

The V gene is TRBV9, the J gene TRBJ2-2, with a possible D match to TRBD1 (5 bases). CDR1 and CDR2 (germline): SGDLS, YYNGEE. The CDR3 contains 20 residues. Deletions cut 0 bases from V and 0 bases from J, with 21 bases between. The CDR3 spells CASSVVGSIGHKANTGELFF. The CDR3 nucleotides read TGTGCCAGCAGCGTAGTGGGTTCAATAGGACACAAAGCGAACACCGGGGAGCTGTTTTTT.

There are a few counts of this clone. The chain carries TRBV2 and TRBJ1-1; maybe TRBD1 (6 bases). This CDR3 has 13 amino acids. V lost 10 bases and J 1 base, leaving 13 bases between the germline ends. Germline CDR1 SNHLY, CDR2 FYNNEI. The CDR3 DNA reads as TGTGCCACTTCAGGGGATTGGAACACTGAAGCTTTCTTT. Its protein is CATSGDWNTEAFF.

The chain has TRBV28 and TRBJ1-2; D unclear. Trimming pared 2 bases from V and 5 bases from J, leaving 6 bases between. CDR3 length: 12 residues. CDR1 is MDHEN and CDR2 is SYDVKM in the germline V gene. The CDR3 spells CASSLRKYGYTF. CDR3 nucleotides: TGTGCCAGCAGTTTACGGAAGTATGGCTACACCTTC.

This clone was recorded a few times. V and J are TRBV2 and TRBJ1-1, with D unclear. This CDR3 is 14 amino acids long. V lost 4 bases and J 1 base, leaving 10 bases between the germline ends. CDR1 is SNHLY and CDR2 is FYNNEI in the germline V gene. CDR3 loop: CASSVTSKNTEAFF. The CDR3 DNA sequence: TGTGCCAGCAGTGTAACCTCGAAGAACACTGAAGCTTTCTTT.

The genes are TRBV29-1 and TRBJ2-2; no reliable D call. Trimming cost V 1 base and J 4 bases, with 7 bases left between them. The CDR3 has 13 residues. Germline CDR1 is SQVTM and CDR2 is ANQGSEA. CDR3 coding DNA: TGCAGCGTTGAAGGCAGATTCACCGGGGAGCTGTTTTTT. This codes for CSVEGRFTGELFF.

This CDR3 is CASSSGPGNTIYF. CDR3 nucleotide sequence: TGTGCCAGCAGTTCGGGGCCTGGAAACACCATATATTTT. This chain links TRBV28 with TRBJ1-3; a possible D gene is TRBD1 (5 bases). The CDR3 is 13 residues long. CDR1 is MDHEN and CDR2 is SYDVKM in the germline V gene. The V and J ends lost 4 bases and 2 bases respectively, with 6 bases between them.

CDR3 sequence: CASSLSASSTQYF. CDR3 coding DNA: TGTGCCAGCAGTTTATCGGCTAGCTCTACGCAGTATTTT. V usage is TRBV28 and J usage is TRBJ2-3; weak D call: TRBD2 (5 bases). CDR1 MDHEN and CDR2 SYDVKM come from the germline V gene. Between the trimmed V and J ends, which lost 1 base and 8 bases, there was a span of 10 bases. The CDR3 consists of 13 residues.

The V call is TRBV5-8, the J call TRBJ2-1; D perhaps matches TRBD2 (5 bases). There are 14 residues in the CDR3. The V end lost 4 bases, the J end lost 4 bases, and 12 bases lay between the germline ends. CDR1 and CDR2 from the germline V gene are SGHTS and YDEGEE. Here the CDR3 DNA reads TGTGCCAGCAGCACAGCGGCGATATACAATGAGCAGTTCTTC. It encodes CASSTAAIYNEQFF.

The genes are TRBV27 and TRBJ2-2; TRBD2 matches 16 bases. Trimming cost V 4 bases and J 4 bases; bases outside gene matches: 6. Germline CDR1 and CDR2: MNHEY and SMNVEV (reference sequence). The CDR3 runs 18 residues. The CDR3 DNA reads TGTGCCAGCAGTTGGGGACTAGCGGGAGGGCTAGGCACCGGGGAGCTGTTTTTT. This gives the protein CASSWGLAGGLGTGELFF.

The rearrangement links TRBV9 to TRBJ2-3; 7 nucleotides align to TRBD2. The CDR3 consists of 14 residues. The J segment lost 0 bases and the V segment lost 6 bases, leaving 4 bases of the junction unmatched. The germline V gene encodes CDR1 SGDLS and CDR2 YYNGEE. The CDR3 DNA is TGTGCCAGCACGGCGGGGGTGAGCACAGATACGCAGTATTTT. Translated: CASTAGVSTDTQYF.

The genes are TRBV5-5 and TRBJ2-1; 7 bases line up with TRBD1. Per the germline V gene, CDR1 is SGHKS and CDR2 is YYEKEE (reference sequence). J gave up 5 bases and V 3 bases, and 2 bases lay outside the gene matches. The CDR3 length is 13 residues. In DNA, the CDR3 is TGTGCCAGCAGCTCGGGACAGCACAATGAGCAGTTCTTC. This sequence encodes CASSSGQHNEQFF.

For this clone: Other DNA sequences from this sample encode an identical CDR3 as well. This chain links TRBV18 with TRBJ1-2; a possible D gene is TRBD1 (5 bases). Per the germline V gene, CDR1 is KGHSH and CDR2 is LQKENI. CDR3 length equals 13 residues. V lost 3 bases, J lost 4 bases, and 9 bases lay in between. CDR3 protein: CASSPVDSYGYTF. The CDR3 DNA follows: TGTGCCAGCTCACCGGTAGACAGCTATGGCTACACCTTC. The complete variable domain, with remaining parts taken from reference TRBV18 and TRBJ1-2, reads NAGVMQNPRHLVRRRGQEARLRCSPMKGHSHVYWYRQLPEEGLKFMVYLQKENIIDESGMPKERFSAEFPKEGPSILRIQQVVRGDSAAYFCASSPVDSYGYTFGSGTRLTVV.

The chain links TRBV7-9 to TRBJ2-2; D is possibly TRBD2 (5 bases). From germline, CDR1 is SEHNR and CDR2 FQNEAQ (reference sequence). There are 15 residues in the CDR3. Trimming cost V 5 bases and J 1 base, with 11 bases left between them. The CDR3 DNA reads as TGTGCCAGCAGCCGTCTAACTAGGAACACCGGGGAGCTGTTTTTT. It translates to CASSRLTRNTGELFF.

This clone has more than one count but fewer than ten. The chain couples TRBV29-1 to TRBJ1-5; 9 bases align to TRBD1. The V and J ends lost 4 bases and 6 bases, in that order; junction bases with no gene match: 4. The CDR3 is made up of 13 amino acids. The germline V gene has CDR1 SQVTM and CDR2 ANQGSEA. The CDR3 region has the DNA TGCAGCGTTGCGGACAGGGGTAGTCAGCCCCAGCATTTT. Its protein is CSVADRGSQPQHF.

In this sample, this clone turned up once. The chain employs TRBV7-2 and TRBJ1-1; D is possibly TRBD1 (5 bases). Between the trimmed V and J ends, which lost 3 bases and 8 bases, there was a span of 13 bases. Germline V gives CDR1 SGHTA, CDR2 FQGNSA. This CDR3 contains 13 residues. The CDR3 loop reads CASSFYAGLEAFF. The CDR3 DNA sequence: TGTGCCAGCAGCTTTTATGCAGGGTTAGAAGCTTTCTTT.

A word on this clone: The sample holds other DNA sequences that translate to the same CDR3. The chain recombines TRBV5-4 with TRBJ2-1; TRBD2 agrees at 11 bases. Trimming at V came to 1 base and at J to 6 bases, leaving 3 bases not matched to a gene. CDR1 is SGHNT and CDR2 is YYREEE in the germline V gene (reference sequence). The CDR3 runs 15 residues. The CDR3 sequence is CASSLTSGSFNEQFF. The CDR3 DNA sequence: TGTGCCAGCAGCTTGACTAGCGGGAGCTTCAATGAGCAGTTCTTC.